The sequence of this TCR beta chain was determined in a study of a mutant IDH1 vaccine in newly diagnosed glioma. This clone showed up just once. What it binds is not known. This CDR3 spans 13 amino acids. The V end lost 5 bases, the J end lost 4 bases, and 14 bases lay between the germline ends. CDR1 is SQVTM and CDR2 is ANQGSEA in the germline V gene. Time point here: week 23, last vaccination. The investigators gave 300 ug of mutant IDH1 20-mer peptide in each vaccine dose, together with topical imiquimod. The assay was immunoSEQ multiplex PCR, and TCRdb's table has in-frame clones only and misses some. The table records approximately 60,000 clones, around 87% of them present only once.

The rearrangement uses TRBV29-1 and TRBJ1-2; tentatively, D is TRBD1 (6 bases). The source is a man aged 35-49 years with glioma. The sample was PBMCs, taken from a glioma patient whose treatment included an IDH1 peptide vaccine. The CDR3, as DNA: TGCAGCGTTAGGGGGAACAGGGCCTATGGCTACACCTTC. It codes for CSVRGNRAYGYTF.